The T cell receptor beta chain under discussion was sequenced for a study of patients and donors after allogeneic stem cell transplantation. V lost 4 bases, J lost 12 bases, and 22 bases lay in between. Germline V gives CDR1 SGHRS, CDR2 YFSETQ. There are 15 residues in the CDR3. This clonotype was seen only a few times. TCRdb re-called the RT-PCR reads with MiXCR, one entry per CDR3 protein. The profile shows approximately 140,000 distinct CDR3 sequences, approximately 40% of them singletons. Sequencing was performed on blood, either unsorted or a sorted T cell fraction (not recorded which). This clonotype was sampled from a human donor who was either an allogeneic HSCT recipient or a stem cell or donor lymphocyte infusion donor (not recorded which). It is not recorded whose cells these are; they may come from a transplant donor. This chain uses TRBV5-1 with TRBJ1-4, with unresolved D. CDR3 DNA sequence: TGCGCCAGCAGCCCCGGACTGCTTTTTGATGGAGAACTGTTTTTT. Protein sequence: CASSPGLLFDGELFF.